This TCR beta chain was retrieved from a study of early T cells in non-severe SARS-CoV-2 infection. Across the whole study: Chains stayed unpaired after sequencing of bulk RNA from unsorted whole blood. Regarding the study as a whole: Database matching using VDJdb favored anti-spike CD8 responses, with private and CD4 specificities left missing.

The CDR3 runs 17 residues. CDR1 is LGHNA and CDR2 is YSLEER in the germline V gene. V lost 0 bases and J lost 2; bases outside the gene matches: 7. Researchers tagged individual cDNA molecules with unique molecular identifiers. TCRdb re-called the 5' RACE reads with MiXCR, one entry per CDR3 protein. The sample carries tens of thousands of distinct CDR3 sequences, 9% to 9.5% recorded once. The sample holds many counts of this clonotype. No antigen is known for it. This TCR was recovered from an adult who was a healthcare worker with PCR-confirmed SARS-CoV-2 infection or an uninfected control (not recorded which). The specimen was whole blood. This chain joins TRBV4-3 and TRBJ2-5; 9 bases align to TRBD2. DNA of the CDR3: TGCGCCAGCAGCCAAGACCGCGGGGGGGCTGGGCAAGAGACCCAGTACTTC. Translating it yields CASSQDRGGAGQETQYF.